Listed below are T cell receptor beta chains from one sample, sequenced in a study of shared clonotypes between healthy human individuals. Sequencing used immunoSEQ multiplex PCR; TCRdb keeps in-frame clones, though not all of them. The sample contains some 2,100,000 clones, approximately 94% of which appear only once. What was sequenced was naive CD4+ T cells sorted from blood. The receptors come from a man aged 18-30 years in good health. Both conserved end residues are part of each CDR3. Fields, in order: J gene, D gene, clone size, V gene, CDR3 DNA, CDR3 protein. The D gene is left open where the match is weak. Clone size is given for some rows only: seen once, a few or many times, or a class if the clone is expanded.

TRBJ1-2	NA	NA	TRBV7-9	TGTGCCAGCAGCCGGCCGTCATATGGCTACACCTTC	CASSRPSYGYTF
TRBJ2-5	TRBD2	NA	TRBV13	TGTGCCAGCAGCTTACGACTAGCGGGGGAAGAGACCCAGTACTTC	CASSLRLAGEETQYF
TRBJ2-3	TRBD2	NA	TRBV7-2	TGTGCCAGCAGCCGGTCCACTAGCGACAGTCGCACAGATACGCAGTATTTT	CASSRSTSDSRTDTQYF
TRBJ1-6	NA	few	TRBV6-1	TGTGCCAGCACCGATTCAGGGCGTTCACCCCTCCACTTT	CASTDSGRSPLHF
TRBJ1-1	NA	NA	TRBV30	TGTGCCAGCACCGGGATATGGGGGACTGAAGCTTTCTTT	CASTGIWGTEAFF
TRBJ2-2	NA	NA	TRBV10-3	TGTGCCATCAGTGGCAGGGGCGACACCGGGGAGCTGTTTTTT	CAISGRGDTGELFF
TRBJ2-7	NA	NA	TRBV7-2	TGTGCCAGCAGTTACGATCCAAGCGGACGGCAGTACTTC	CASSYDPSGRQYF
TRBJ1-2	NA	NA	TRBV7-9	TGTGCCAGCAGCTTATACGAGGGCTCGAGGTATGGCTACACCTTC	CASSLYEGSRYGYTF
TRBJ2-5	NA	NA	TRBV9	TGTGCCAGCAGCGTAGGGCAGGGGAGGCAAGAGACCCAGTACTTC	CASSVGQGRQETQYF
TRBJ2-1	NA	NA	TRBV5-4	TGTGCCAGCAGCCCCCCGGGGTCGAGAATGCATGAGCAGTTCTTC	CASSPPGSRMHEQFF
TRBJ1-1	NA	NA	TRBV27	TGTGCCAGCAGCCGACCGGGAGGGGCGGCTTTCTTT	CASSRPGGAAFF
TRBJ1-2	TRBD1	NA	TRBV7-9	TGTGCCAGCAGCTTAAGGACAGGCGGAACCTATGGCTACACCTTC	CASSLRTGGTYGYTF
TRBJ2-7	TRBD1	NA	TRBV27	TGTGCCAGCAGTTTTACCGGGACAGGGTCCTCGGTAAGATACTTC	CASSFTGTGSSVRYF
TRBJ2-7	TRBD2	NA	TRBV5-1	TGCGCCAGCAGCGCAGGACTAGCGGGAGGAGGCGAGCAGTACTTC	CASSAGLAGGGEQYF
TRBJ1-5	NA	NA	TRBV6-5	TGTGCCAGCAGTCGAGGGGGTTATAGCAATCAGCCCCAGCATTTT	CASSRGGYSNQPQHF
TRBJ2-5	NA	NA	TRBV5-1	TGCGCCAGCAGCTTGGGATCCCAGCCAGCGCAAGAGACCCAGTACTTC	CASSLGSQPAQETQYF
TRBJ2-3	TRBD2	NA	TRBV28	TGTGCCAGCAGTACTAGCGGGGGACCACCCAGTACGCAGTATTTT	CASSTSGGPPSTQYF
TRBJ2-2	NA	NA	TRBV5-6	TGTGCCAGCAGCTTGGGTTTCTCCGGGGAGCTGTTTTTT	CASSLGFSGELFF
TRBJ2-1	TRBD2	NA	TRBV7-2	TGTGCCAGCAGCCTTAGCGGGAGGGCCGCCAATGAGCAGTTCTTC	CASSLSGRAANEQFF
TRBJ1-1	TRBD1	NA	TRBV10-3	TGTGCCATCAGTGCCCCCGGGACAGCGAACACTGAAGCTTTCTTT	CAISAPGTANTEAFF
TRBJ2-2	NA	NA	TRBV5-7	TGTGCCAGCAGCTTGCCAGGACACCACAACACCGGGGAGCTGTTTTTT	CASSLPGHHNTGELFF
TRBJ1-5	NA	NA	TRBV18	TGTGCCAGCTCACAGACAGAAGGCGGTCAGCCCCAGCATTTT	CASSQTEGGQPQHF
TRBJ1-2	NA	few	TRBV10-1	TGCGCCAGCTCATCCCCGGACCGTATCTATGGCTACACCTTC	CASSSPDRIYGYTF
TRBJ2-7	NA	NA	TRBV14	TGTGCCAGCAGCCAAGAACGGAGGGGACCCTACGAGCAGTACTTC	CASSQERRGPYEQYF
TRBJ2-3	TRBD2	NA	TRBV15	TGTGCCACCAGCAGAGTGCAAGCGGGGGGCGCAGATACGCAGTATTTT	CATSRVQAGGADTQYF
TRBJ1-1	NA	NA	TRBV10-3	TGTGCCATCAGGGAGAACACTGAAGCTTTCTTT	CAIRENTEAFF
TRBJ2-7	NA	NA	TRBV18	TGTGCCAGCTCACCTCACCGGGAGCAGTACTTC	CASSPHREQYF
TRBJ1-3	NA	few	TRBV11-2	TGTGCCAGCAGCAATAATTGGGACACCATATATTTT	CASSNNWDTIYF
TRBJ2-5	NA	NA	TRBV10-3	TGTGCCACAGCCCTCGGGTCTATCCAAGAGACCCAGTACTTC	CATALGSIQETQYF
TRBJ1-1	NA	NA	TRBV6-6	TGTGCCAGCAGTTACTCCCAGAGGAACACTGAAGCTTTCTTT	CASSYSQRNTEAFF
TRBJ2-5	NA	NA	TRBV11-3	TGTGCCAGCAGCTTAGGGGCCCGGGACCGAGAGACCCAGTACTTC	CASSLGARDRETQYF
TRBJ2-6	NA	NA	TRBV5-5	TGTGCCAGCAGCTTGGCCTTTGCAGGACCGAGCTCTGGGGCCAACGTCCTGACTTTC	CASSLAFAGPSSGANVLTF
TRBJ1-5	NA	NA	TRBV18	TGTGCCAGCTCCATCTCCAGGGACAATCAGCCCCAGCATTTT	CASSISRDNQPQHF
TRBJ1-4	NA	NA	TRBV18	TGTGCCAGCTCACCACCGACCCCAGGGGAGACTAATGAAAAACTGTTTTTT	CASSPPTPGETNEKLFF
TRBJ2-1	NA	NA	TRBV20-1	TGCAGTGCTAGAGCGAAGGATGAGCAGTTCTTC	CSARAKDEQFF
TRBJ2-7	NA	NA	TRBV11-2	TGTGCCAGCACTATATCGCGGGGTCCCTCCGAGCAGTACTTC	CASTISRGPSEQYF
TRBJ1-1	NA	NA	TRBV15	TGTGCCACCAGCAGAGATCACACTGAAGCTTTCTTT	CATSRDHTEAFF
TRBJ2-1	TRBD2	NA	TRBV2	TGTGCCAGCAGGGCCCGGCTAGCGGGAGGATACAATGAGCAGTTCTTC	CASRARLAGGYNEQFF
TRBJ1-1	NA	once	TRBV28	TGTGCCAGCAGCTCTACTGAGAACACTGAAGCTTTCTTT	CASSSTENTEAFF
TRBJ2-7	NA	NA	TRBV4-2	TGTGCCAGCAGCCCCCGGACGCAGGACCCCTACGAGCAGTACTTC	CASSPRTQDPYEQYF
TRBJ1-1	NA	once	TRBV20-1	TGCAGTGCCTTGGACAGCCTTGAAGCTTTCTTT	CSALDSLEAFF
TRBJ1-6	NA	NA	TRBV6-5	TGTGCCAGCAGGCGCGGTGGGGATTCACCCCTCCACTTT	CASRRGGDSPLHF
TRBJ1-6	NA	NA	TRBV19	TGTGCCAGTAGTTGGGAAAGCTCCTATAATTCACCCCTCCACTTT	CASSWESSYNSPLHF
TRBJ2-7	NA	NA	TRBV6-5	TGTGCCAGCAGTTACTCGGGCGCTAGCTCCTACGAGCAGTACTTC	CASSYSGASSYEQYF
TRBJ2-2	NA	NA	TRBV5-1	TGCGCCAGCAGCTTGGACGGCATGGACGGGGAGCTGTTTTTT	CASSLDGMDGELFF
TRBJ1-1	NA	NA	TRBV5-1	TGCGCCAGCAGCCCCTCGACAGCTTTTACGACTGAAGCTTTCTTT	CASSPSTAFTTEAFF
TRBJ1-2	NA	once	TRBV29-1	TGCAGCGTTGAACCAAAACTGGGGGACTATGGCTACACCTTC	CSVEPKLGDYGYTF
TRBJ1-6	TRBD1	NA	TRBV18	TGTGCCAGCTCACCGGGACAGGGGGCGAATTCACCCCTCCACTTT	CASSPGQGANSPLHF
TRBJ2-1	NA	NA	TRBV10-3	TGTGCCATCAGTGAGTCAAGGACCGTATCCGAGCAGTTCTTC	CAISESRTVSEQFF
TRBJ2-1	NA	NA	TRBV5-4	TGTGCCAGCAGCTCAGGACAGCGCAATGAGCAGTTCTTC	CASSSGQRNEQFF
TRBJ2-6	NA	NA	TRBV5-1	TGCGCCAGCAGCTTGGAGGCGAGCTCTGGGGCCAACGTCCTGACTTTC	CASSLEASSGANVLTF